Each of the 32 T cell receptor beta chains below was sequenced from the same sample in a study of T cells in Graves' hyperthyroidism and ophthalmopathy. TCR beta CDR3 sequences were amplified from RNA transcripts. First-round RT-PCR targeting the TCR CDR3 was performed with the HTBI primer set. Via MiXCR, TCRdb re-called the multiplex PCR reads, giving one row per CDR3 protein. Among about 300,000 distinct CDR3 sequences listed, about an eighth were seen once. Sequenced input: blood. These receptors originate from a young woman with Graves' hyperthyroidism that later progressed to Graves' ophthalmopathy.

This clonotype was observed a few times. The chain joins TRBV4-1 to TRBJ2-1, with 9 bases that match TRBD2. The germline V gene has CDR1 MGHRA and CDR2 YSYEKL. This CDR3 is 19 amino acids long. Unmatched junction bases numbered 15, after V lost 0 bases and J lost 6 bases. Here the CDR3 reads CASSQDSSASGIQGNEQFF. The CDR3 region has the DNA TGCGCCAGCAGCCAAGATTCTTCGGCTAGCGGGATACAGGGCAATGAGCAGTTCTTC.

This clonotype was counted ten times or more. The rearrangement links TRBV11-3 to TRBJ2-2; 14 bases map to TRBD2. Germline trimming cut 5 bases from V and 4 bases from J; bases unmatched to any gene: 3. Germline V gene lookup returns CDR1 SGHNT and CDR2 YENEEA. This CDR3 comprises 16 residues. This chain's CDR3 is CASSPGTSGGTGELFF. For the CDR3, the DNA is TGTGCCAGCAGCCCAGGGACTAGCGGGGGCACCGGGGAGCTGTTTTTT.

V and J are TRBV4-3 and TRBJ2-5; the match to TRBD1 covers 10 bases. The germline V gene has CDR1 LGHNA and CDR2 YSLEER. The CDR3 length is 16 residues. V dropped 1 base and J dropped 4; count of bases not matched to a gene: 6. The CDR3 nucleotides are TGCGCCAGCAGCCAAGTATCCGGACAGGGGGGAGAGACCCAGTACTTC. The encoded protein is CASSQVSGQGGETQYF.

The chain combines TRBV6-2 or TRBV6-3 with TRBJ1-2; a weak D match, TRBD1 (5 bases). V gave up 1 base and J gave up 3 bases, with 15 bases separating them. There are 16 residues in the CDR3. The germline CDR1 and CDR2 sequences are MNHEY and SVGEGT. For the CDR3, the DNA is TGTGCCAGCAGTTACTGGGTAGGGGCACTCGACTATGGCTACACCTTC. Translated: CASSYWVGALDYGYTF.

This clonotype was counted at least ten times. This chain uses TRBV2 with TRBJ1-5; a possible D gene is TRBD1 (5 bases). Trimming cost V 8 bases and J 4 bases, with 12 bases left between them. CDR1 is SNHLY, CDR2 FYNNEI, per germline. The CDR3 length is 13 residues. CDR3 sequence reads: CASAGRANQPQHF. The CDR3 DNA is TGTGCCAGCGCAGGGAGGGCGAATCAGCCCCAGCATTTT.

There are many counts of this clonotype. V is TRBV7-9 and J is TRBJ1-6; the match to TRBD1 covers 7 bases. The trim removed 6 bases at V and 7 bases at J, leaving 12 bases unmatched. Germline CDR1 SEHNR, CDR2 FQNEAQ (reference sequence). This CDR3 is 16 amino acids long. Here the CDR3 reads CASRSFTGATNSPLHF. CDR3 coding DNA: TGTGCCAGCAGGTCTTTCACAGGGGCGACGAATTCACCCCTCCACTTT.

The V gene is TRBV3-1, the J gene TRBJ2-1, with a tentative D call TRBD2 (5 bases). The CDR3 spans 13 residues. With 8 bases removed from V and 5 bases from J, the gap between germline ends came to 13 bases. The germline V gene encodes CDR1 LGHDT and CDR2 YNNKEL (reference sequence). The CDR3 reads CASVGGLNNEQFF. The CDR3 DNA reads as TGTGCCAGCGTCGGAGGCCTTAACAATGAGCAGTTCTTC.

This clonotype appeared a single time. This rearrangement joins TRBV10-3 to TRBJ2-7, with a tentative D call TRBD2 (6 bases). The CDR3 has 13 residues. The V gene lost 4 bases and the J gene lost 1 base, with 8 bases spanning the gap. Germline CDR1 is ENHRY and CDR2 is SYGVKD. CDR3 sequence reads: CAISGDLSYEQYF. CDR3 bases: TGTGCCATCAGTGGGGACTTATCCTACGAGCAGTACTTC.

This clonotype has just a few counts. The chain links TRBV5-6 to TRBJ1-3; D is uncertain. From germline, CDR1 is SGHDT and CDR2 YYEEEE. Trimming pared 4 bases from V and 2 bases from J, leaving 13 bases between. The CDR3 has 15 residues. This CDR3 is CASSLEGFPGNTIYF. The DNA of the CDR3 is TGTGCCAGCAGCCTGGAGGGATTCCCTGGAAACACCATATATTTT. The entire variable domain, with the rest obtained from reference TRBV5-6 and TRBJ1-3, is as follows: DAGVTQSPTHLIKTRGQQVTLRCSPKSGHDTVSWYQQALGQGPQFIFQYYEEEERQRGNFPDRFSGHQFPNYSSELNVNALLLGDSALYLCASSLEGFPGNTIYFGEGSWLTVV.

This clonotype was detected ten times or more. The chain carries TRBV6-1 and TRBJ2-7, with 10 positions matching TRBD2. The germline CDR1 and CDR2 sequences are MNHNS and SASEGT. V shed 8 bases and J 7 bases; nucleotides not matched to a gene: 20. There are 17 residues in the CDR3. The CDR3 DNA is TGTGCCAGCCAAGAGTGGGGCAGCGGGAGGGCTTCTGGGGAGCAGTACTTC. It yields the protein CASQEWGSGRASGEQYF.

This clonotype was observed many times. The CDR3 loop is CASSAHGGTQETQYF. The CDR3 region has the DNA TGTGCCAGCAGCGCCCATGGCGGGACGCAAGAGACCCAGTACTTC. The V gene is TRBV9, the J gene TRBJ2-5; maybe TRBD2 (6 bases). Germline CDR1 and CDR2: SGDLS and YYNGEE. The CDR3 sequence is 15 residues long. V was pared by 3 bases and J by 2 bases, with 14 bases between.

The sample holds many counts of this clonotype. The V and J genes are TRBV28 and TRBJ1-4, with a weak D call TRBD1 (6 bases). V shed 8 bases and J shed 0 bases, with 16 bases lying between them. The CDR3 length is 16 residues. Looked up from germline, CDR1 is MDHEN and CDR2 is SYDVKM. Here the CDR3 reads CASCRGGLSTNEKLFF. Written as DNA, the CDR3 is TGTGCCAGCTGCCGGGGGGGCCTCTCAACTAATGAAAAACTGTTTTTT. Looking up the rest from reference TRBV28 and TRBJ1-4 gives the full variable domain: DVKVTQSSRYLVKRTGEKVFLECVQDMDHENMFWYRQDPGLGLRLIYFSYDVKMKEKGDIPEGYSVSREKKERFSLILESASTNQTSMYLCASCRGGLSTNEKLFFGSGTQLSVL.

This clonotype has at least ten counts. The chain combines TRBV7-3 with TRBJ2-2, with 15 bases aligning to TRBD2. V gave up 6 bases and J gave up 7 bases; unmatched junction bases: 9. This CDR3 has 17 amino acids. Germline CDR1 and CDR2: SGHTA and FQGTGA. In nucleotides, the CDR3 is TGTGCCAGCAGGTCCCAAGGACTAGCGGGAGGGAGCGGGGAGCTGTTTTTT. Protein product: CASRSQGLAGGSGELFF.

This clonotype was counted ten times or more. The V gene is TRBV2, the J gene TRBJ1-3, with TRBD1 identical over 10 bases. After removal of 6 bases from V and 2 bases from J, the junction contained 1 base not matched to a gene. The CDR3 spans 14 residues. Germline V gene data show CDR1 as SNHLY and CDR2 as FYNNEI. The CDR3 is CASRDRGPGNTIYF. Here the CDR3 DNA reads TGTGCCAGCAGAGACAGGGGGCCTGGAAACACCATATATTTT.

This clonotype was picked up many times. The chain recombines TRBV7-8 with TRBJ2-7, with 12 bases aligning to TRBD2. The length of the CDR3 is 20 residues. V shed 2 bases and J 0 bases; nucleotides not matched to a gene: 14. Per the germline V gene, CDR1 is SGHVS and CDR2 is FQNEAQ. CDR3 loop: CASSLPWGTSGLGSSYEQYF. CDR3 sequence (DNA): TGTGCCAGCAGCTTACCATGGGGGACTAGCGGGCTGGGGAGCTCCTACGAGCAGTACTTC.

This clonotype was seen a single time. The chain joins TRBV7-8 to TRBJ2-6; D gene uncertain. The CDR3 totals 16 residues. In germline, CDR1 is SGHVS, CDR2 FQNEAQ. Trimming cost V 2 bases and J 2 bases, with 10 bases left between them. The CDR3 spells CASSLLFTAGANVLTF. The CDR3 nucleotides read TGTGCCAGCAGCTTACTTTTTACGGCTGGGGCCAACGTCCTGACTTTC.

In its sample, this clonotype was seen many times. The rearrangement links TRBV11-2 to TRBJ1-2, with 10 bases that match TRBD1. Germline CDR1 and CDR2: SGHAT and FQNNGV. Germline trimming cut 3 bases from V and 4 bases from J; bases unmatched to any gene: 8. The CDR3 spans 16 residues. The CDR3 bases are TGTGCCAGCAGCTTCTGGGGGGACAGGGGCGGCTATGGCTACACCTTC. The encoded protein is CASSFWGDRGGYGYTF.

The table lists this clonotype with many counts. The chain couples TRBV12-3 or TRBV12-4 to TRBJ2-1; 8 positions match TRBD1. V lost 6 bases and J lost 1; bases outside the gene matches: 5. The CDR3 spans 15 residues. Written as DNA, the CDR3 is TGTGCCAGCAGGCATACAGGGGGGTCCTACAATGAGCAGTTCTTC. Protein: CASRHTGGSYNEQFF.

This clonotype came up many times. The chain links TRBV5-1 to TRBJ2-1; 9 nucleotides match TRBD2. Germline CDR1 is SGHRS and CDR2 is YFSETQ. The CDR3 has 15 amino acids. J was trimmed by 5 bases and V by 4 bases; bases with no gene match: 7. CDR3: CASSGGRGGNNEQFF. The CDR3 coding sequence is TGCGCCAGCAGCGGGGGGCGGGGGGGCAACAATGAGCAGTTCTTC.

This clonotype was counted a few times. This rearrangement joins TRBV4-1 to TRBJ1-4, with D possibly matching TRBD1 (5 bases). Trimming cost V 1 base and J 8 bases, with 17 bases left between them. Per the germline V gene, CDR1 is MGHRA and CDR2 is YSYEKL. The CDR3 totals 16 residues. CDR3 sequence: CASSQGRGTGGEKLFF. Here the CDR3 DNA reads TGCGCCAGCAGCCAAGGAAGGGGAACGGGGGGGGAAAAACTGTTTTTT.

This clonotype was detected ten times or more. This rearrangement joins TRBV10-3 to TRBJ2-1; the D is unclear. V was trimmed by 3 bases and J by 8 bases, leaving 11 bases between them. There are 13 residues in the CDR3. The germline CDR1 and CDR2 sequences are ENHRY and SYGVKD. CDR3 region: CAISDEMGDEQFF. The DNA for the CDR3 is TGTGCCATCAGTGATGAGATGGGCGATGAGCAGTTCTTC.

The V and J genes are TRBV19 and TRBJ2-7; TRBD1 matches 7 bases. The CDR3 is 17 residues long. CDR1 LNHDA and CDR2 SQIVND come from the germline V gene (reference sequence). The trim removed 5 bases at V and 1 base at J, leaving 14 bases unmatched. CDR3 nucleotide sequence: TGTGCCAGTAGTCTGGGAACCGGGACAGTCGTATCCTACGAGCAGTACTTC. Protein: CASSLGTGTVVSYEQYF.

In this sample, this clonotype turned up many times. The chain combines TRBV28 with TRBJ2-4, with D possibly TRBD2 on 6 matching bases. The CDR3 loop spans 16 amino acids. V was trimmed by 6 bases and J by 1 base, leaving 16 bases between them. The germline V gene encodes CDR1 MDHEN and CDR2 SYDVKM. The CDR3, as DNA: TGTGCCAGCAGCTCCCCACCCCGGGGGGCCAAAAACATTCAGTACTTC. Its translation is CASSSPPRGAKNIQYF.

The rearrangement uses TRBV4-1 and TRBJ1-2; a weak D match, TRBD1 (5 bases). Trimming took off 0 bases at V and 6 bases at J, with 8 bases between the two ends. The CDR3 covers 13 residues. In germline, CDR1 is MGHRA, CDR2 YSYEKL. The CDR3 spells CASSQERGDGYTF. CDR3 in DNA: TGCGCCAGCAGCCAAGAAAGAGGGGATGGCTACACCTTC.

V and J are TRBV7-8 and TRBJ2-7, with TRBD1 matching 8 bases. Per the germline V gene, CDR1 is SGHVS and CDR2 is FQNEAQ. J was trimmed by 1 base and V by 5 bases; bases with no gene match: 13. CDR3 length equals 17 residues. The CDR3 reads CASSTNPRTGQSYEQYF. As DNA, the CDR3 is TGTGCCAGCAGCACAAATCCGAGGACAGGGCAGTCCTACGAGCAGTACTTC.

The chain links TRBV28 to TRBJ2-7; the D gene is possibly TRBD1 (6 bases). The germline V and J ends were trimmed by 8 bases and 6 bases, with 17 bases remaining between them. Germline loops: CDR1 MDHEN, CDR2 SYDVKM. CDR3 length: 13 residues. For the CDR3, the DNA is TGTGCCAGCGAGACAACAGGGCGCGGCGAGCAGTACTTC. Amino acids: CASETTGRGEQYF.

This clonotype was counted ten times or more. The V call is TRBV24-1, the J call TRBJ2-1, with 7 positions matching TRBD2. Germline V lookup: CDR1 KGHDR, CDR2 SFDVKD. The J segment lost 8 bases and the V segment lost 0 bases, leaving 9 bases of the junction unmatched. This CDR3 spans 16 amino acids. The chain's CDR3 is CATSDLEVRGRDEQFF. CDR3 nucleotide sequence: TGTGCCACCAGTGATTTGGAGGTTCGGGGGAGGGATGAGCAGTTCTTC.

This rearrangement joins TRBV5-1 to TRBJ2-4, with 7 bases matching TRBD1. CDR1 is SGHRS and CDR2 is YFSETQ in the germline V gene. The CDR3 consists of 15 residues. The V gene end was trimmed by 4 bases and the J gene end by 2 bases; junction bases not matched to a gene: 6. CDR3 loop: CASSPQTGTKNIQYF. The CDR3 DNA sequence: TGCGCCAGCAGCCCCCAGACAGGGACCAAAAACATTCAGTACTTC.

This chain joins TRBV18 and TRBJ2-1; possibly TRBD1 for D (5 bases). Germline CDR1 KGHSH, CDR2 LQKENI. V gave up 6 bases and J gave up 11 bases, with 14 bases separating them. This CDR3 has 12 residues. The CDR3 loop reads CASSPGYNQQFF. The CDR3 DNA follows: TGTGCCAGCTCGCCAGGGTATAATCAGCAGTTCTTC.

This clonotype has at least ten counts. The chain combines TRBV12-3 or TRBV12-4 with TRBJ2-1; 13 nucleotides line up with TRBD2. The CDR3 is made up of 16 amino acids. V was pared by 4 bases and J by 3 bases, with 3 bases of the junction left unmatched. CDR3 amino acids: CASSYGLAGVYNEQFF. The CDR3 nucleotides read TGTGCCAGCAGTTATGGACTAGCGGGAGTCTACAATGAGCAGTTCTTC.

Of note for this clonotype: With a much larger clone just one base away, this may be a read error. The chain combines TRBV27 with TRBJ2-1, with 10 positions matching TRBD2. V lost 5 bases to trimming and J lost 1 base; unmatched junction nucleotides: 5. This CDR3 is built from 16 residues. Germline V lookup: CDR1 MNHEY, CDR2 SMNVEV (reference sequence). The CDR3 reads CASSDWTSGSYNEQFF. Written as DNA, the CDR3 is TGTGCCAGCAGTGACTGGACTAGCGGATCCTACAATGAGCAGTTCTTC.

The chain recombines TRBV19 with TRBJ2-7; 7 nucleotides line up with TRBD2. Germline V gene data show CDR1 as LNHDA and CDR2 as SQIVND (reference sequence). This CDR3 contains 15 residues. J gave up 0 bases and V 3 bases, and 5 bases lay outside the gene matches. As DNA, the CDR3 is TGTGCCAGTAGTATGTTGGGCGGGAGCTCCTACGAGCAGTACTTC. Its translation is CASSMLGGSSYEQYF.